Following are 8 T cell receptor beta chains from one sample sequenced in a study of T cell changes during pregnancy in multiple sclerosis. TCRdb keeps only in-frame clones here, not all; method: immunoSEQ multiplex PCR. The sample contains about 73,000 clones, roughly 90% of which appear only once. The sequencing used peripheral blood, collected after pregnancy. These TCRs come from a female donor in good health, enrolled as a control in a pregnancy study.

The chain is built from TRBV19 and TRBJ1-2; 7 nucleotides align to TRBD1. Trimming removed 7 bases from V and 3 bases from J; junction bases left unmatched: 11. The germline gives CDR1 LNHDA, CDR2 SQIVND (reference sequence). This CDR3 region has 15 residues. The DNA for the CDR3 is TGTGCCAGTACCCGCTCGTCCCAGGGGGACTATGGCTACACCTTC. This gives the protein CASTRSSQGDYGYTF.

The J gene is TRBJ2-1, the V gene TRBV11-1, with 11 bases aligning to TRBD2. Unmatched junction bases numbered 9, after V lost 6 bases and J lost 8 bases. CDR3 length equals 15 residues. Germline assignment: CDR1 SGHAT and CDR2 FQDESV (reference sequence). CDR3 region: CASSPLAGETDEQFF. The CDR3 coding sequence is TGTGCCAGCAGTCCACTAGCGGGAGAGACGGATGAGCAGTTCTTC.

This chain connects TRBV5-1 to TRBJ2-1; 13 nucleotides align to TRBD2. There are 20 residues in the CDR3. Germline CDR1 is SGHRS and CDR2 is YFSETQ. Losses at the gene ends were 0 bases for V and 2 bases for J; bases not matched to a gene: 11. In DNA form, the CDR3 reads TGCGCCAGCAGCTTGGCTGGACTAGCGGGAGCCCCGGGGACCTACAATGAGCAGTTCTTC. Protein: CASSLAGLAGAPGTYNEQFF.

V is TRBV6-6 and J is TRBJ1-1; TRBD1 might be the D (5 bases). The CDR3 covers 15 residues. CDR1 is MNHNY and CDR2 is SVGAGI in the germline V gene (reference sequence). Trimming cost V 6 bases and J 0 bases, with 14 bases left between them. Written as DNA, the CDR3 is TGTGCCAGCAGCCCCCAGACAGCTTTGAACACTGAAGCTTTCTTT. Protein: CASSPQTALNTEAFF.

In this sample, this clone turned up once. The rearrangement uses TRBV7-8 and TRBJ2-2; maybe TRBD2 (5 bases). The CDR3 covers 21 residues. Germline loops: CDR1 SGHVS, CDR2 FQNEAQ. Deletions cut 1 base from V and 0 bases from J, with 24 bases between. The CDR3 coding sequence is TGTGCCAGCAGCTTAGGTTGGGAGAGGATAGACCCATCCACGAACACCGGGGAGCTGTTTTTT. Protein: CASSLGWERIDPSTNTGELFF.

A few counts support this clone. The J gene is TRBJ2-3, the V gene TRBV6-4; TRBD1 might be the D (6 bases). V was clipped by 0 bases and J by 3 bases, with 7 bases between them. The V gene's germline CDR1 is MRHNA and CDR2 SNTAGT. The CDR3 extends over 14 amino acids. The CDR3 DNA reads as TGTGCCAGCAGTGACTCCCAGGGGACAGATACGCAGTATTTT. It yields the protein CASSDSQGTDTQYF.

The CDR3 protein is CASSLRTDTQYF. As DNA, the CDR3 is TGTGCCAGCAGCTTGCGTACAGATACGCAGTATTTT. The J gene is TRBJ2-3, the V gene TRBV5-6, with no clear D. The CDR3 loop spans 12 amino acids. Trimming took off 1 base at V and 3 bases at J, with 3 bases between the two ends. Per germline, CDR1 SGHDT and CDR2 YYEEEE.

The rearrangement joins TRBV6-5 to TRBJ2-5; maybe TRBD2 (6 bases). Germline CDR1 is MNHEY and CDR2 is SVGAGI. The CDR3 is 13 residues long. Trimming took off 7 bases at V and 5 bases at J, with 14 bases between the two ends. DNA for the CDR3: TGTGCCAGCAAGGGAGGAGGTTGGGAGACCCAGTACTTC. This gives the protein CASKGGGWETQYF.